Listed below are T cell receptor beta chains from one sample, sequenced in a study of human T cells and chemical hapten exposure. From the RACE reads, TCRdb called clonotypes with MiXCR, one entry per CDR3 protein. The sample gives 270,000 or so distinct CDR3 sequences, around 7.7% of which show up once; 1.2% is in the top ten. The material was whole blood, obtained in connection with sensitization to the hapten diphenylcyclopropenone (DPC). The receptors were sampled from a young man with alopecia areata. Some clones in this sample may be carry-over from other donors' samples. CDR3s include the opening cysteine and the closing phenylalanine or tryptophan. D genes are given only for firm matches. Size is omitted from some rows. Given values are once, few, many or a class for expanded clones.

. TRBJ1-4 TRBV3-1 TRBD1 TGTGCCAGCAGCCGGAAACGGACAGGGTCATATGCAACTAATGAAAAACTGTTTTTT CASSRKRTGSYATNEKLFF
few TRBJ1-2 TRBV5-6 TRBD1 TGTGCCAGCAGCACTGAGACAGGGCCTGTCTATGGCTACACCTTC CASSTETGPVYGYTF
. TRBJ2-5 TRBV20-1 TRBD1 TGCAGTGCTAGAGGACAGGGAGAGACCCAGTACTTC CSARGQGETQYF
. TRBJ2-7 TRBV20-1 TRBD1 TGCAGTGCTACACCGACAGGGATATCCCACGAGCAGTACTTC CSATPTGISHEQYF
few TRBJ1-1 TRBV6-2/TRBV6-3 . TGTGCCAGCAGTTACTCGGCAGGGACGGCTTTCTTT CASSYSAGTAFF
. TRBJ2-1 TRBV19 . TGTGCCAGTAGCTCCCGGGACTCACCCTACAATGAGCAGTTCTTC CASSSRDSPYNEQFF
many TRBJ1-5 TRBV7-9 TRBD1 TGTGCCAGCAGCGCGGACAGGGTCAGCAATCAGCCCCAGCATTTT CASSADRVSNQPQHF
many TRBJ2-3 TRBV6-2/TRBV6-3 . TGTGCCAGCAGACCTGGGACGGATACCGGGCATACGCAGTATTTT CASRPGTDTGHTQYF
. TRBJ2-3 TRBV4-1 . TGCGCCAGCAGCCAAGCGGGGCGAGTGTCGGTTAGCACAGATACGCAGTATTTT CASSQAGRVSVSTDTQYF
. TRBJ1-1 TRBV7-9 . TGTGCCAGCAGCTTTGAAACGATAGATCTTGAAGCTTTCTTT CASSFETIDLEAFF
. TRBJ1-6 TRBV5-6 . TGTGCCAGCAGCTTGGAACGTTTCTCACCCCTCCACTTT CASSLERFSPLHF
. TRBJ1-6 TRBV7-2 . TGTGCCAGCAGCCTTAGCCCCCGGGGAGGTTCACCCCTCCACTTT CASSLSPRGGSPLHF
few TRBJ1-2 TRBV12-3/TRBV12-4 . TGTGCCAGCAGTGTACCGGGACAAGCCTATGGCTACACCTTC CASSVPGQAYGYTF
many TRBJ2-7 TRBV6-5 . TGTGCCAGCAGTTATTTCTACGAGCAGTACTTC CASSYFYEQYF
many TRBJ2-2 TRBV12-3/TRBV12-4 . TGTGCCAGCAGTTACCCATCCGGGGAGCTGTTTTTT CASSYPSGELFF
many TRBJ2-7 TRBV2 . TGTGCCAGCAGGAGCTCAGGACATACTCCCTACGAGCAGTACTTC CASRSSGHTPYEQYF
. TRBJ1-2 TRBV6-6 . TGTGCCAGCAGCCAGGACGGCGCTAACTATGGCTACACCTTC CASSQDGANYGYTF
few TRBJ1-1 TRBV5-1 . TGCGCCAGCAGGCGGGATCAGGGGCCCCGGATGTCAGCTTTCTTT CASRRDQGPRMSAFF
few TRBJ2-5 TRBV11-2 TRBD2 TGTGCCAGCAGCCCCACCGGGCGGGGGGGTTCAGAGACCCAGTACTTC CASSPTGRGGSETQYF
many TRBJ2-3 TRBV6-5 . TGTGCCAGCGCATATGTGATGGGGGGCACAGATACGCAGTATTTT CASAYVMGGTDTQYF
few TRBJ2-7 TRBV5-6 . TGTGCCAGCAGCTTGACAGACACCTACGAGCAGTACTTC CASSLTDTYEQYF
few TRBJ2-5 TRBV5-5 . TGTGCCAGCAGCAAAGGGGGGGCGAAAAAAGAGACCCAGTACTTC CASSKGGAKKETQYF
few TRBJ2-5 TRBV12-3/TRBV12-4 TRBD2 TGTGCCAGCAGTTCGGGACTAGCGGGGGTACAAGAGACCCAGTACTTC CASSSGLAGVQETQYF
few TRBJ1-6 TRBV9 . TGTGCCAGCAGCGTCAGTTTGAATTCACCCCTCCACTTT CASSVSLNSPLHF
few TRBJ2-1 TRBV6-2/TRBV6-3 . TGTGCCAGCAGCTACACACAGGGAATCCACAATGAGCAGTTCTTC CASSYTQGIHNEQFF
. TRBJ1-2 TRBV4-3 TRBD1 TGCGCCAGCAGCCGGGACAGGACCCCTATGGGCTACACCTTC CASSRDRTPMGYTF
. TRBJ1-6 TRBV20-1 . TGCAGTGCGGGGGGGGCAGGGGTCGATTCACCCCTCCACTTT CSAGGAGVDSPLHF
. TRBJ1-2 TRBV6-1 TRBD1 TGTGCCAGCAGTGCCCGACAGGGACGCGCTACTAACTATGGCTACACCTTC CASSARQGRATNYGYTF
. TRBJ2-1 TRBV20-1 . TGCAGTGCTAGAGACCCCCTGGGTACCTACAATGAGCAGTTCTTC CSARDPLGTYNEQFF
few TRBJ2-3 TRBV5-1 . TGCGCCAGCAGCCCGGGCAGGAGCCCGGACACAGATACGCAGTATTTT CASSPGRSPDTDTQYF
. TRBJ1-1 TRBV4-3 . TGCGCCAGCAGCCAAGTAGTGGGGGGCACGTATGAAGCTTTCTTT CASSQVVGGTYEAFF
few TRBJ2-7 TRBV6-2/TRBV6-3 . TGTGCCAGCAGTGCTGGTTGGGGCAACTCCTACGAGCAGTACTTC CASSAGWGNSYEQYF
. TRBJ1-3 TRBV2 . TGTGCCAGCAGTGTTGATGGGGGCTCTGGAAACACCATATATTTT CASSVDGGSGNTIYF
. TRBJ2-5 TRBV27 . TGTGCCAGCATAGGGTCTGAAGAGACCCAGTACTTC CASIGSEETQYF
few TRBJ1-1 TRBV6-2/TRBV6-3 . TGTGCCAGCAGTTCTCCTGGGAACACTGAAGCTTTCTTT CASSSPGNTEAFF
. TRBJ1-1 TRBV5-1 . TGCGCCAGCAGCCACTATCCCCGGGAGGTAAAGGACACTGAAGCTTTCTTT CASSHYPREVKDTEAFF
. TRBJ1-1 TRBV7-9 . TGTGCCAGCAGCCGAGTCGACACTGAAGCTTTCTTT CASSRVDTEAFF
. TRBJ2-1 TRBV7-7 . TGTGCCAGCAGCGCGGACGCATTCAATGAGCAGTTCTTC CASSADAFNEQFF
. TRBJ1-1 TRBV20-1 . TGCAGTGCTATGTGGGGAACCGGCCTCACTGAAGCTTTCTTT CSAMWGTGLTEAFF
few TRBJ1-2 TRBV7-2 . TGTGCCAGCAGCTTAGCTGCTCGGAGTTATGGCTACACCTTC CASSLAARSYGYTF
few TRBJ1-1 TRBV5-1 . TGCGCCAGCAGCTTGGCGGAGGGTCGCACTGAAGCTTTCTTT CASSLAEGRTEAFF
few TRBJ1-5 TRBV29-1 . TGCAGCGCCACTTCACAGGGAAGGGGCAATCAGCCCCAGCATTTT CSATSQGRGNQPQHF
once TRBJ2-1 TRBV28 . TGTGCCAGCAGTCCCCCGGGCCGGGGAACCTACAATGAGCAGTCCTTC CASSPPGRGTYNEQSF
few TRBJ2-1 TRBV3-1 . TGTGCCAGCAGCCAAGAGAGGCACAATGAGCAGTTCTTC CASSQERHNEQFF
many TRBJ1-1 TRBV5-6 . TGTGCCAGCAGCTTTGGGGCGGACACTGAAGCTTTCTTT CASSFGADTEAFF
. TRBJ2-6 TRBV25-1 TRBD1 TGTGCCAGCAGTAAAAGCGGACAGGGTTACCTCCAAAGCTCTGGGGCCAACGTCCTGACTTTC CASSKSGQGYLQSSGANVLTF
. TRBJ1-4 TRBV12-3/TRBV12-4 TRBD1 TGTGCCAGCAGTCCAAGACAGGGGCGAAATGAAAAACTGTTTTTT CASSPRQGRNEKLFF
. TRBJ1-4 TRBV7-3 . TGTGCCAGCACCTTCTCCCCTACATTGGGGAATGAAAAACTGTTTTTT CASTFSPTLGNEKLFF
few TRBJ2-1 TRBV12-3/TRBV12-4 . TGTGCCAGCAGTCCCGCGGGACCCGCTATCTTC CASSPAGPAIF